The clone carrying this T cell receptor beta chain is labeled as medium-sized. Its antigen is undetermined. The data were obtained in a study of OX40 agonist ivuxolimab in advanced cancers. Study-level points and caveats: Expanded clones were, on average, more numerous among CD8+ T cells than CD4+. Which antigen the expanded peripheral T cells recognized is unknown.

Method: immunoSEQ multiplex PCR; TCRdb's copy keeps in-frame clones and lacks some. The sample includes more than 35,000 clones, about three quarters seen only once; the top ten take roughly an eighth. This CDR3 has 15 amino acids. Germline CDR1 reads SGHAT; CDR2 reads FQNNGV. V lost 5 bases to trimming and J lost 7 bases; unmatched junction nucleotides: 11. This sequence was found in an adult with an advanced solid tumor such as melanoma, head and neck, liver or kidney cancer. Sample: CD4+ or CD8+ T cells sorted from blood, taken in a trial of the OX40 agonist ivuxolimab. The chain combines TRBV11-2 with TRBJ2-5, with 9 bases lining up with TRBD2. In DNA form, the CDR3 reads TGTGCCAGCAGCCAGATAGCGGGAGCTGAGGTGACCCAGTACTTC. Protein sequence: CASSQIAGAEVTQYF.